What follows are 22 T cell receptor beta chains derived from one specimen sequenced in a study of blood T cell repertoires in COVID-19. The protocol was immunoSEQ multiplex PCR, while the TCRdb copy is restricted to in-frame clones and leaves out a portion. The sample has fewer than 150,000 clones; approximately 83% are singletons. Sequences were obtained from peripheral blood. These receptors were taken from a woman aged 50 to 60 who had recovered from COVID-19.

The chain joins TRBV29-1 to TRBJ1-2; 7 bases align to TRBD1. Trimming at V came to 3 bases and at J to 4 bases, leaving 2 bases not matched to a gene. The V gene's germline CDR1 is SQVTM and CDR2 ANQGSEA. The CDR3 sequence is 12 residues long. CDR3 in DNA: TGCAGCGTTGAGGGACAGCCCTATGGCTACACCTTC. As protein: CSVEGQPYGYTF.

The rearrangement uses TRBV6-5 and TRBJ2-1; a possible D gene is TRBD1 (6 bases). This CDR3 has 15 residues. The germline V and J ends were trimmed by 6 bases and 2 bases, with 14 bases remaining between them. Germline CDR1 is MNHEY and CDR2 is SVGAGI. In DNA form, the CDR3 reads TGTGCCAGCAGCTTCGACAGGTCTCCCTACAATGAGCAGTTCTTC. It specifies CASSFDRSPYNEQFF.

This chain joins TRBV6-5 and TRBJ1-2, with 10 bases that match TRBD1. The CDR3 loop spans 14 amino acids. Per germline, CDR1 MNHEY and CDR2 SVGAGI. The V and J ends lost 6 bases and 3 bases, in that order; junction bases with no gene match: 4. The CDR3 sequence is CASSKGQGYYGYTF. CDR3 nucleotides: TGTGCCAGCAGCAAGGGACAGGGGTACTATGGCTACACCTTC.

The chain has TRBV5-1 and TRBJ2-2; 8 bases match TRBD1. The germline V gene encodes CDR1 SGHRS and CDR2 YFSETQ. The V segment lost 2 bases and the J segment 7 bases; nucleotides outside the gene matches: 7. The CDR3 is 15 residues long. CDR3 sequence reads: CASSLMDRAIGELFF. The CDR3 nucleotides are TGCGCCAGCAGCTTAATGGACAGGGCCATCGGGGAGCTGTTTTTT. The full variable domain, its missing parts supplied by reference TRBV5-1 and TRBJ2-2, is KAGVTQTPRYLIKTRGQQVTLSCSPISGHRSVSWYQQTPGQGLQFLFEYFSETQRNKGNFPGRFSGRQFSNSRSEMNVSTLELGDSALYLCASSLMDRAIGELFFGEGSRLTVL.

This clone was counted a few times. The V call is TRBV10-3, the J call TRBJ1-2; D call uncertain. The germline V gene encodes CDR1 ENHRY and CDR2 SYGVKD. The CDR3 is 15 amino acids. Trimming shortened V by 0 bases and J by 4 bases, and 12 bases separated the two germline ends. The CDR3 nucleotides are TGTGCCATCAGTGAGTCTCAGGCCCGGGGCTATGGCTACACCTTC. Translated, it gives CAISESQARGYGYTF.

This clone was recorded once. For the CDR3, the DNA is TGTGCCAGCAGTTTGCGGGACAGGGCCGAAAAACTGTTTTTT. Encoded protein: CASSLRDRAEKLFF. The gene calls are TRBV27 and TRBJ1-4, with 9 bases fitting TRBD1. J lost 8 bases, V lost 3 bases, and 4 bases had no gene match. The CDR3 is 14 amino acids. CDR1 is MNHEY, CDR2 SMNVEV, per germline (reference sequence).

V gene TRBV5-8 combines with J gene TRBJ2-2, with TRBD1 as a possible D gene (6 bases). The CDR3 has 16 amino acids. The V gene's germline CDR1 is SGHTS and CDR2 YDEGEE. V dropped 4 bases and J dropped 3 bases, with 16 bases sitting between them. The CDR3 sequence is CASSLEDRSDTGELFF. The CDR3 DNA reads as TGTGCCAGCAGCCTAGAGGACAGATCCGACACCGGGGAGCTGTTTTTT. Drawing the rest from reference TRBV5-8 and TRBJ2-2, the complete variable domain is EAGVTQSPTHLIKTRGQQATLRCSPISGHTSVYWYQQALGLGLQFLLWYDEGEERNRGNFPPRFSGRQFPNYSSELNVNALELEDSALYLCASSLEDRSDTGELFFGEGSRLTVL.

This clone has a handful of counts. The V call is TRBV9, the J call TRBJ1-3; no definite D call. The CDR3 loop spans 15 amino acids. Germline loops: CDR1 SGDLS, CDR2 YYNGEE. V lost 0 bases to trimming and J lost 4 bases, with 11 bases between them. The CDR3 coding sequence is TGTGCCAGCAGCGTAGGTGGCAGATACGGAAACACCATATATTTT. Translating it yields CASSVGGRYGNTIYF. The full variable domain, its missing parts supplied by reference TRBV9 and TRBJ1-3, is DSGVTQTPKHLITATGQRVTLRCSPRSGDLSVYWYQQSLDQGLQFLIQYYNGEERAKGNILERFSAQQFPDLHSELNLSSLELGDSALYFCASSVGGRYGNTIYFGEGSWLTVV.

The CDR3 region is CASSSTLAGGSYEQYF. CDR3 in DNA: TGTGCCAGCAGCTCAACACTAGCGGGAGGGTCCTACGAGCAGTACTTC. V gene TRBV7-2 combines with J gene TRBJ2-7; 13 bases agree with TRBD2. CDR3 length equals 16 residues. Trimming took 4 bases from V and 1 from J; bases not matched to a gene: 4. Germline assignment: CDR1 SGHTA and CDR2 FQGNSA.

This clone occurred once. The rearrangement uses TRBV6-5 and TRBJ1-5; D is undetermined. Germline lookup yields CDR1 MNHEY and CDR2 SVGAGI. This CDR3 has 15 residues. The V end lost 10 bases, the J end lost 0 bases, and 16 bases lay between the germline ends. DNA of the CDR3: TGTGCCACCGACAACGTAAGGCCTAGCAATCAGCCCCAGCATTTT. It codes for CATDNVRPSNQPQHF.

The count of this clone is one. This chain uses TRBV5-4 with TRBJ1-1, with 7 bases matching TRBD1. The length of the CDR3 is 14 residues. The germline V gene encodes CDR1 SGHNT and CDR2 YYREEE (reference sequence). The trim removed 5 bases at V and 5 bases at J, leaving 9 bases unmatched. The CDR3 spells CASRPGQFKTEAFF. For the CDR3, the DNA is TGTGCCAGCAGGCCGGGACAGTTTAAGACTGAAGCTTTCTTT.

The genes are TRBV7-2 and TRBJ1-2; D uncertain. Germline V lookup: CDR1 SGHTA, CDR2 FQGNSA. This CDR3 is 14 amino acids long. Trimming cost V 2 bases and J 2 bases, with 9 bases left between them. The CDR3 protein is CASSLPLLNYGYTF. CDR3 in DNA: TGTGCCAGCAGCTTACCTCTTTTAAACTATGGCTACACCTTC.

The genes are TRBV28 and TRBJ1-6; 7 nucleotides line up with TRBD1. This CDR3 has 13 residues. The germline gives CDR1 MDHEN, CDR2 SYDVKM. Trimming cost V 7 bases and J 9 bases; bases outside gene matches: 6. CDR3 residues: CASMGQRVSPLHF. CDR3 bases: TGTGCCAGCATGGGACAGAGGGTTTCACCCCTCCACTTT.

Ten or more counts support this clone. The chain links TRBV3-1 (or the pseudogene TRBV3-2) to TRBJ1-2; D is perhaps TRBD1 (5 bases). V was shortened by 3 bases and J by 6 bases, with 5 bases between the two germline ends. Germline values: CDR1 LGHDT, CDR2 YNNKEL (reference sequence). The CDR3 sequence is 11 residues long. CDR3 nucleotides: TGTGCCAGCAGCCAGGGGCATGGCTACACCTTC. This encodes CASSQGHGYTF.

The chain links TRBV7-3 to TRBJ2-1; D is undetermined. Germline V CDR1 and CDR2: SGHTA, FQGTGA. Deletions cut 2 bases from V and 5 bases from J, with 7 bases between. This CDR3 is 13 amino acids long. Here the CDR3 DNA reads TGTGCCAGCAGCTTAGGGCTCAACAATGAGCAGTTCTTC. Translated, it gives CASSLGLNNEQFF.

In DNA, the CDR3 is TGTGCCACCAGTGATCGACTAGCGGAGTACAATGAGCAGTTCTTC. Its protein is CATSDRLAEYNEQFF. V and J are TRBV24-1 and TRBJ2-1, with 9 bases lining up with TRBD2. Per germline, CDR1 KGHDR and CDR2 SFDVKD. V lost 3 bases and J lost 4; bases outside the gene matches: 3. CDR3 length: 15 amino acids.

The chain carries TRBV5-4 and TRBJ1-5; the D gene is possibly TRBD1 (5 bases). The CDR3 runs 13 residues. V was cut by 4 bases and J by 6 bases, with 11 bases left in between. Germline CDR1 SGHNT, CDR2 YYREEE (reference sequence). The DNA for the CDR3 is TGTGCCAGCAGCCGGGGGGAGGGTCAGCCCCAGCATTTT. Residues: CASSRGEGQPQHF.

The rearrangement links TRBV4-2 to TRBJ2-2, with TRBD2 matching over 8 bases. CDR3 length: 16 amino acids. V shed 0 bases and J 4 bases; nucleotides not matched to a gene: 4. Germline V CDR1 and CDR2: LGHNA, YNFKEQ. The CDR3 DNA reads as TGTGCCAGCAGCCAAGATACTAGCGGAGTCACCGGGGAGCTGTTTTTT. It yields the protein CASSQDTSGVTGELFF.

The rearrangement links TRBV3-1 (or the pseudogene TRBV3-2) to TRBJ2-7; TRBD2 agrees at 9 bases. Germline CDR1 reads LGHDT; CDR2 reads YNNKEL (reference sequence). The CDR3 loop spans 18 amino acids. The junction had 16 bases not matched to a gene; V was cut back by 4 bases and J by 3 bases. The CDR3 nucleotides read TGTGCCAGCAGCCTGACTAGCGGACCCCAGGGCTCCGTCTACGAGCAGTACTTC. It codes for CASSLTSGPQGSVYEQYF.

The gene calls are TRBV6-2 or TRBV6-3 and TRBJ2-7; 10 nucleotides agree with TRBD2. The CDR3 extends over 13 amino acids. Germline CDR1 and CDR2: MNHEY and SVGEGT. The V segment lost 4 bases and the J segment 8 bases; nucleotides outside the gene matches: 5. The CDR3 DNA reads TGTGCCAGCAGTTCTAGCGGGAGAGGAAAGCAGTACTTC. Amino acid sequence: CASSSSGRGKQYF.

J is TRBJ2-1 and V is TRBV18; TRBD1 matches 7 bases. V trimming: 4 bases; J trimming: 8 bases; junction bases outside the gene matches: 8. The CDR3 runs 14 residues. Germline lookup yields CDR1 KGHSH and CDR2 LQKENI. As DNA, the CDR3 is TGTGCCAGCTCACTCAACAGGGGTTGGGATGAGCAGTTCTTC. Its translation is CASSLNRGWDEQFF.

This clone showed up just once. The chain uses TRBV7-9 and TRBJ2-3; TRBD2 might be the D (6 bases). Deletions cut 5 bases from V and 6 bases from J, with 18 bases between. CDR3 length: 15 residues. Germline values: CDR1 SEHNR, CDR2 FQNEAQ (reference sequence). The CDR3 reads CASSQDLGSLDTQYF. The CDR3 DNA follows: TGTGCCAGCAGCCAAGATCTCGGGAGTTTGGATACGCAGTATTTT.